Shown below are 31 T cell receptor beta chains from a single sample sequenced in a study of identical twins. TCRdb reprocessed the 5' RACE reads with MiXCR, giving one entry per CDR3 protein. The repertoire holds 1,800,000 or so distinct CDR3 sequences, with less than 40% as singletons. The specimen sequenced was cord blood. The receptor source for this set is a newborn girl in good health.

The rearrangement uses TRBV7-6 and TRBJ2-7; 9 bases fit TRBD2. With 2 bases clipped from V and 2 bases from J, the junction kept 13 bases outside the gene matches. The germline V gene has CDR1 SGHVS and CDR2 FNYEAQ. CDR3 length: 18 amino acids. The CDR3, as DNA: TGTGCCAGCAGCTTATCGACAGGGAGGTCTAGCGGGGCCTACGAGCAGTACTTC. Protein sequence: CASSLSTGRSSGAYEQYF.

This chain connects TRBV18 to TRBJ1-2; D unclear. The V and J ends lost 3 bases and 4 bases respectively, with 12 bases between them. Germline V gene sequence: CDR1 KGHSH, CDR2 LQKENI. This CDR3 comprises 14 residues. In nucleotides, the CDR3 is TGTGCCAGCTCACCCGTCGAGTGGGGCTATGGCTACACCTTC. The encoded protein is CASSPVEWGYGYTF.

The V call is TRBV6-2 or TRBV6-3, the J call TRBJ2-4; TRBD2 agrees at 10 bases. The V gene end was trimmed by 2 bases and the J gene end by 13 bases; junction bases not matched to a gene: 17. Germline CDR1 reads MNHEY; CDR2 reads SVGEGT. The CDR3 consists of 17 residues. CDR3 loop: CASSYLVGLAGDNEQYF. For the CDR3, the DNA is TGTGCCAGCAGTTACCTAGTCGGGCTAGCGGGGGACAATGAGCAGTACTTC.

On this clonotype: A much larger clone sits a single nucleotide away, making a read error possible. The rearrangement uses TRBV14 and TRBJ2-5, with D perhaps TRBD2 (5 bases). Matching the DNA end better, TRBJ2-7 makes the J call doubtful. Germline V gives CDR1 SGHDN, CDR2 FVKESK. The CDR3 consists of 13 residues. DNA of the CDR3: TGTGCCAGCAGCCAACTGCCGGGAAACGAGCAGTACTTC. As protein: CASSQLPGNEQYF.

In this sample, this clonotype turned up a few times. This chain joins TRBV13 and TRBJ2-2; 11 bases fit TRBD2. Germline values: CDR1 PRHDT, CDR2 FYEKMQ (reference sequence). Losses at the gene ends were 5 bases for V and 1 base for J; bases not matched to a gene: 15. CDR3 length: 20 amino acids. CDR3: CASSLTIIAGTSGNTGELFF. For the CDR3, the DNA is TGTGCCAGCAGCCTAACCATCATTGCCGGGACTAGCGGGAACACCGGGGAGCTGTTTTTT.

The V call is TRBV9, the J call TRBJ2-5, with 9 nucleotides matching TRBD2. Germline trimming cut 3 bases from V and 1 base from J; bases unmatched to any gene: 4. The germline gives CDR1 SGDLS, CDR2 YYNGEE. The CDR3 sequence is 15 residues long. The CDR3 bases are TGTGCCAGCAGCGCTAGCGGGGCCCTCCAAGAGACCCAGTACTTC. This gives the protein CASSASGALQETQYF.

The chain recombines TRBV4-2 with TRBJ2-3, with TRBD2 identical over 9 bases. CDR3 length: 15 amino acids. The J segment lost 6 bases and the V segment lost 4 bases, leaving 8 bases of the junction unmatched. The germline V gene has CDR1 LGHNA and CDR2 YNFKEQ. CDR3 loop: CASSRPGTSHDTQYF. The CDR3 region has the DNA TGTGCCAGCAGCCGGCCCGGGACTAGCCACGATACGCAGTATTTT.

The chain couples TRBV7-9 to TRBJ2-1; D not resolved. There are 14 residues in the CDR3. Trimming shortened V by 1 base and J by 3 bases, and 7 bases separated the two germline ends. From germline, CDR1 is SEHNR and CDR2 FQNEAQ (reference sequence). The CDR3 DNA sequence: TGTGCCAGCAGCTTAGGGCTCCGCTACAATGAGCAGTTCTTC. It codes for CASSLGLRYNEQFF.

Regarding this clonotype: This may arise from a read error, as a much more abundant clone is one base away. The chain uses TRBV20-1 and TRBJ2-7; 8 nucleotides line up with TRBD1. This CDR3 is built from 15 residues. J lost 1 base, V lost 4 bases, and 9 bases had no gene match. Germline lookup yields CDR1 DFQATT and CDR2 SNEGSKA (reference sequence). The CDR3 DNA is TGCAGTGCTAAATCTTACAGGGGGGTGTCCTACGAGCAGTACTTC. Its translation: CSAKSYRGVSYEQYF.

V and J are TRBV3-1 and TRBJ2-5, with 7 bases that match TRBD1. Germline V gene data show CDR1 as LGHDT and CDR2 as YNNKEL (reference sequence). V shed 2 bases and J 1 base; nucleotides not matched to a gene: 4. This CDR3 is built from 15 residues. CDR3 loop: CASSQSRDSQETQYF. The CDR3 region has the DNA TGTGCCAGCAGCCAATCGAGGGACAGCCAAGAGACCCAGTACTTC.

V is TRBV7-9 and J is TRBJ2-3, with TRBD2 matching over 8 bases. Germline CDR1 is SEHNR and CDR2 is FQNEAQ (reference sequence). The CDR3 extends over 19 amino acids. Unmatched junction bases numbered 16, after V lost 1 base and J lost 4 bases. CDR3 sequence: CASSLETGESGSSPDTQYF. CDR3 nucleotides: TGTGCCAGCAGCTTAGAGACAGGAGAGAGCGGGAGTTCGCCAGATACGCAGTATTTT.

Points on this clonotype: Compared with germline, one end of the junction differs, possibly owing to a read error. This chain connects TRBV5-5 to TRBJ2-1; a weak D match, TRBD1 (6 bases). This CDR3 spans 16 amino acids. The germline V gene has CDR1 SGHKS and CDR2 YYEKEE (reference sequence). The CDR3 is CVSSQGGFSSYNEQFF. The CDR3 bases are TGTGTCAGCAGCCAAGGGGGTTTCAGCTCCTACAATGAGCAGTTCTTC. Complete variable domain (other parts from reference TRBV5-5 and TRBJ2-1): DAGVTQSPTHLIKTRGQQVTLRCSPISGHKSVSWYQQVLGQGPQFIFQYYEKEERGRGNFPDRFSARQFPNYSSELNVNALLLGDSALYLCVSSQGGFSSYNEQFFGPGTRLTVL.

The sample holds a few counts of this clonotype. The rearrangement joins TRBV27 to TRBJ2-7, with 7 bases fitting TRBD2. J lost 3 bases, V lost 5 bases, and 13 bases had no gene match. The CDR3 spans 16 residues. The germline gives CDR1 MNHEY, CDR2 SMNVEV (reference sequence). The CDR3 coding sequence is TGTGCCAGCAGTCCGTCGACTAGCCTCCTCCTCTACGAGCAGTACTTC. This encodes CASSPSTSLLLYEQYF.

This clonotype has more than one count but fewer than ten. V usage is TRBV27 and J usage is TRBJ2-3, with D perhaps matching TRBD1 or TRBD2 (5 bases each). Germline loops: CDR1 MNHEY, CDR2 SMNVEV (reference sequence). V was shortened by 3 bases and J by 10 bases, with 8 bases between the two germline ends. The CDR3 loop spans 11 amino acids. This CDR3 reads CASSFGGPQYF. CDR3 nucleotides: TGTGCCAGCAGTTTTGGGGGTCCGCAGTATTTT.

V gene TRBV12-3 or TRBV12-4 combines with J gene TRBJ2-1, with a possible D match to TRBD2 (7 bases). This CDR3 comprises 20 residues. The V end lost 8 bases, the J end lost 0 bases, and 29 bases lay between the germline ends. The CDR3 region is CASLTPGPRGAPSSYNEQFF. CDR3 nucleotides: TGTGCCAGCTTAACCCCTGGTCCACGGGGGGCCCCCAGCTCCTACAATGAGCAGTTCTTC.

This clonotype was found a few times. The chain couples TRBV20-1 to TRBJ2-7, with 7 bases lining up with TRBD2. The CDR3 contains 14 residues. The germline V gene encodes CDR1 DFQATT and CDR2 SNEGSKA (reference sequence). V shed 2 bases, J shed 2 bases, and the junction held 6 bases outside the gene matches. The CDR3 loop is CSARRLAPAYEQYF. The CDR3 nucleotides read TGCAGTGCTAGAAGACTAGCCCCCGCCTACGAGCAGTACTTC.

This clonotype was counted many times. The junction does not match germline at one end; this may be a read error. The rearrangement uses TRBV5-1 and TRBJ2-7; tentatively, D is TRBD1 or TRBD2 (6 bases each). Germline loops: CDR1 SGHRS, CDR2 YFSETQ. This CDR3 is built from 15 residues. The CDR3 region has the DNA TGTGCCAGCAGCCTAGGGGGGCCCTCCTCCTACGAGCAGTACTTC. This gives the protein CASSLGGPSSYEQYF.

The chain has TRBV25-1 and TRBJ2-7; D is undetermined. Germline lookup yields CDR1 MGHDK and CDR2 SYGVNS. V dropped 3 bases and J dropped 4 bases, with 10 bases sitting between them. The length of the CDR3 is 13 residues. The CDR3 loop reads CASSDRYLYEQYF. The CDR3 nucleotides are TGTGCCAGCAGTGATCGCTACCTTTACGAGCAGTACTTC.

This clonotype showed up just a few times. This sequence joins TRBV4-1 and TRBJ2-3; D is undetermined. The CDR3 spans 21 residues. The V and J ends lost 0 bases and 2 bases respectively, with 27 bases between them. Germline V gene lookup returns CDR1 MGHRA and CDR2 YSYEKL. As DNA, the CDR3 is TGCGCCAGCAGCCAAGATCTGGACCGGTTAGTAAAGCTGCGGCTCACAGATACGCAGTATTTT. Translated, it gives CASSQDLDRLVKLRLTDTQYF.

About this clonotype itself: The junction departs from germline at one end; a sequencing error may be responsible. J is TRBJ1-1 and V is TRBV29-1; D is unclear. In germline, CDR1 is SQVTM, CDR2 ANQGSEA. The length of the CDR3 is 15 residues. CDR3 in DNA: TGCAGCGTTGTAATCTTCGACATAATGAACACCGAAGCTTTCTTT. Its translation is CSVVIFDIMNTEAFF. Supplemented by reference TRBV29-1 and TRBJ1-1, the full variable domain reads SAVISQKPSRDICQRGTSLTIQCQVDSQVTMMFWYRQQPGQSLTLIATANQGSEATYESGFVIDKFPISRPNLTFSTLTVSNMSPEDSSIYLCSVVIFDIMNTEAFFGQGTRLTVV.

This clonotype was seen a few times. The chain couples TRBV18 to TRBJ2-5; 7 nucleotides align to TRBD2. The J call may be wrong; the DNA end is better matched by TRBJ2-7. Germline CDR1 KGHSH, CDR2 LQKENI. The CDR3 spans 15 residues. The CDR3 nucleotides are TGTGCCAGCTCACCCCAGAGCGGGAACGGTTACGAGCAGTACTTC. Its protein is CASSPQSGNGYEQYF.

The chain has TRBV4-1 and TRBJ2-3; the D gene could be TRBD1 or TRBD2 (6 bases each). The V gene's germline CDR1 is MGHRA and CDR2 YSYEKL. CDR3 length: 16 residues. V was pared by 3 bases and J by 5 bases, with 18 bases between. CDR3 protein: CASSHQRRGQGDTQYF. CDR3 coding DNA: TGCGCCAGCAGCCACCAGAGACGGGGGCAGGGAGATACGCAGTATTTT.

This clonotype was observed at least ten times. V gene TRBV20-1 combines with J gene TRBJ2-3, with D maybe TRBD2 (6 bases). CDR3 length equals 14 residues. The V end lost 3 bases, the J end lost 0 bases, and 10 bases lay between the germline ends. The germline V gene has CDR1 DFQATT and CDR2 SNEGSKA (reference sequence). The CDR3 loop reads CSASRGVSTDTQYF. The CDR3 DNA is TGCAGTGCTAGCCGCGGGGTGAGCACAGATACGCAGTATTTT.

This clonotype showed up just a few times. The rearrangement joins TRBV7-2 to TRBJ1-1; TRBD1 is a possible D gene (5 bases). CDR1 and CDR2 (germline): SGHTA, FQGNSA. This CDR3 region has 13 residues. V was cut by 5 bases and J by 6 bases, with 13 bases left in between. The CDR3 nucleotides read TGTGCCAGCAGCCCCCAGGGAGGGGCTGAAGCTTTCTTT. Translated, it gives CASSPQGGAEAFF.

The chain employs TRBV5-1 and TRBJ1-4; maybe TRBD1 (6 bases). Per the germline V gene, CDR1 is SGHRS and CDR2 is YFSETQ. There are 15 residues in the CDR3. V was cut by 4 bases and J by 5 bases, with 15 bases left in between. CDR3 residues: CASSATTGKNEKLFF. Here the CDR3 DNA reads TGCGCCAGCAGCGCCACGACAGGAAAAAATGAAAAACTGTTTTTT. Complete variable domain (other parts from reference TRBV5-1 and TRBJ1-4): KAGVTQTPRYLIKTRGQQVTLSCSPISGHRSVSWYQQTPGQGLQFLFEYFSETQRNKGNFPGRFSGRQFSNSRSEMNVSTLELGDSALYLCASSATTGKNEKLFFGSGTQLSVL.

The chain is built from TRBV6-1 and TRBJ2-5; D not resolved. The length of the CDR3 is 14 residues. Trimming shortened V by 2 bases and J by 4 bases, and 11 bases separated the two germline ends. Germline assignment: CDR1 MNHNS and CDR2 SASEGT. The CDR3 loop reads CASSESTTRETQYF. CDR3 in DNA: TGTGCCAGCAGTGAATCAACCACCCGAGAGACCCAGTACTTC.

The J gene is TRBJ2-3, the V gene TRBV20-1; D not resolved. Trimming shortened V by 0 bases and J by 5 bases, and 6 bases separated the two germline ends. The CDR3 is made up of 12 amino acids. Germline V CDR1 and CDR2: DFQATT, SNEGSKA (reference sequence). CDR3 protein: CSARDLIDTQYF. The CDR3 nucleotides read TGCAGTGCTAGAGATTTGATAGATACGCAGTATTTT.

In its sample, this clonotype was seen a few times. The V gene is TRBV7-9, the J gene TRBJ2-1; the D gene could be TRBD1 or TRBD2 (5 bases each). From germline, CDR1 is SEHNR and CDR2 FQNEAQ (reference sequence). This CDR3 has 18 residues. Trimming pared 8 bases from V and 7 bases from J, leaving 30 bases between. CDR3 nucleotide sequence: TGTGCCAGCGATGGTCGGCTAGTCGATCATGAGGGGCATAATGAGCAGTTCTTC. It yields the protein CASDGRLVDHEGHNEQFF.

This rearrangement joins TRBV12-3 or TRBV12-4 to TRBJ1-3; D unresolved. V was trimmed by 3 bases and J by 0 bases, leaving 9 bases between them. CDR3 length: 15 residues. The CDR3 DNA reads TGTGCCAGCAGTTTCGGCCCACCCTCTGGAAACACCATATATTTT. Amino acid sequence: CASSFGPPSGNTIYF.

This clonotype was counted between two and nine times. The chain combines TRBV12-3 or TRBV12-4 with TRBJ2-5, with a weak D call TRBD2 (5 bases). The CDR3 runs 13 residues. The V end was cut by 1 base, the J end by 5 bases, with 8 bases between. This CDR3 is CASSLGRWETQYF. CDR3 DNA: TGTGCCAGCAGTTTAGGGAGGTGGGAGACCCAGTACTTC.

The gene calls are TRBV7-8 and TRBJ1-2; TRBD1 aligns across 11 bases. CDR1 SGHVS and CDR2 FQNEAQ come from the germline V gene. CDR3 length: 15 amino acids. The ends lost 7 bases at V and 7 bases at J; junction bases unmatched: 11. CDR3: CASTNQDRGLLGYTF. The CDR3 region has the DNA TGTGCCAGCACCAATCAGGACAGGGGGCTTCTTGGCTACACCTTC.